This TCR beta chain comes out of a study of T cell changes during pregnancy in multiple sclerosis. After removal of 4 bases from V and 0 bases from J, the junction contained 16 bases not matched to a gene. CDR1 SGHRS and CDR2 YFSETQ come from the germline V gene. CDR3 length: 18 residues. The protocol was immunoSEQ multiplex PCR, while the TCRdb copy is restricted to in-frame clones and leaves out a portion. In the table there are tens of thousands of clones, roughly nine tenths of which are singletons. The J gene is TRBJ2-7, the V gene TRBV5-1; TRBD1 aligns across 7 bases. Sequences were derived from CD8+ T cells from peripheral blood mononuclear cells, sampled after pregnancy. This TCR was sampled from a female donor with multiple sclerosis, enrolled in a pregnancy study. The CDR3 loop reads CASSLGTATYQSSYEQYF. CDR3 DNA: TGCGCCAGCAGCCTCGGGACAGCTACCTATCAGAGCTCCTACGAGCAGTACTTC.